This T cell receptor (beta chain) originates from a study of identical twins. TCRdb processed the 5' RACE reads anew with MiXCR; each CDR3 protein has one entry. The repertoire holds a few hundred thousand distinct CDR3 sequences, with about 12% as singletons. With V trimmed by 0 bases and J by 0 bases, 12 bases remained unmatched. Germline assignment: CDR1 KGHDR and CDR2 SFDVKD. CDR3 size: 21 residues. Healthy Caucasian donors formed the entire cohort. These data are also associated with another study on yellow fever vaccine responses in identical twins.

The chain recombines TRBV24-1 with TRBJ2-3; TRBD1 matches 12 bases. The sequencing input was CD8+ T cells sorted from blood. The sequence came from a woman in her late teens or twenties in good health. The CDR3 spells CATSDLQGSRDRGQSTDTQYF. CDR3 sequence (DNA): TGTGCCACCAGTGATTTGCAAGGTTCCCGGGACAGGGGGCAGAGCACAGATACGCAGTATTTT.